These T cell receptor beta chains were read from a single sample in a study of T cell clonotyping in hematopoietic cell transplantation. Method: immunoSEQ multiplex PCR; TCRdb's copy keeps in-frame clones and lacks some. The table lists around 37,000 clones, 95% of them singletons. Sequencing input: peripheral blood mononuclear cells. These receptors all come from a man between 25 and 39 years old in good health. Some clones in this sample may be carry-over from other donors' samples. The CDR3 runs from the conserved cysteine through the conserved F or W. A D gene is named only where the DNA matches it firmly. Where a row states a size, it is once, few, many or the class of an expanded clone; other rows omit it.

TRBV11-3	-	-	TRBJ2-1	TGTGCCAGCAGCGGCCGACTAGATCCCGATGAGCAGTTCTTC	CASSGRLDPDEQFF
TRBV14	once	TRBD2	TRBJ2-3	TGTGCCAGCGGCGGTCCTTATCGGGGAGGGCCCGGCACAGATACGCAGTATTTT	CASGGPYRGGPGTDTQYF
TRBV14	-	-	TRBJ2-4	TGTGCCAGCAGCCAAAACAGGGTAGGAGCCAAAAACATTCAGTACTTC	CASSQNRVGAKNIQYF
TRBV9	-	-	TRBJ1-4	TGTGCCAGCAGCCCATACCGGGCCTCGCACGGTGAAAAACTGTTTTTT	CASSPYRASHGEKLFF
TRBV5-1	-	-	TRBJ2-7	TGCGCCAGCAGTGATACAGGGACCTACGAGCAGTACTTC	CASSDTGTYEQYF
TRBV6-5	-	-	TRBJ1-1	TGTGCCAGCAGACCTGGGGGGGACGTAGCTTTCTTT	CASRPGGDVAFF
TRBV6-6	-	TRBD2	TRBJ2-1	TGTGCCAGCAGTTACCGACTAGCGGGGGGATACAATGAGCAGTTCTTC	CASSYRLAGGYNEQFF
TRBV7-2	-	-	TRBJ2-1	TGTGCCAGCAGCTTAGGGCCAGCAGGGGAGCAGTTCTTC	CASSLGPAGEQFF
TRBV6-5	-	-	TRBJ1-3	TGTGCCAGCAGCCCCGACGTAGGGGTTGGAAACACCATATATTTT	CASSPDVGVGNTIYF
TRBV7-8	-	-	TRBJ1-2	TGTGCCAGCAGCTCCGTGGGGGGGTACAACTATGGCTACACCTTC	CASSSVGGYNYGYTF
TRBV10-2	-	TRBD2	TRBJ2-3	TGCGCCAGCAGAGGGACTAGCGGGAGGACCCGCTCTAGCACAGATACGCAGTATTTT	CASRGTSGRTRSSTDTQYF
TRBV29-1	-	-	TRBJ2-2	TGCAGCGTTGACGCCAAACGCGGGGGGGAGCTGTTTTTT	CSVDAKRGGELFF
TRBV11-3	-	TRBD1	TRBJ1-1	TGTGCCAGCAGCTTAATTCAGGGGGCCCACACTGAAGCTTTCTTT	CASSLIQGAHTEAFF
TRBV4-3	-	-	TRBJ1-2	TGCGCCAGCAGCCAAGATCAGGGACAAAACTATGGCTACACCTTC	CASSQDQGQNYGYTF
TRBV11-2	-	TRBD1	TRBJ2-2	TGTGCCAGCAGTTTTAGGACAGGGCCCACCGGGGAGCTGTTTTTT	CASSFRTGPTGELFF
TRBV6-1	-	-	TRBJ1-3	TGTGCCAGCAGTGAACGTCAGGGGTCTGGAAACACCATATATTTT	CASSERQGSGNTIYF
TRBV7-8	-	-	TRBJ1-2	TGTGCCAGCAGCCCGACAGAGGGATATGGCTACACCTTC	CASSPTEGYGYTF
TRBV6-1	-	-	TRBJ2-3	TGTGCCAGCAGTGAGCGGGACAGCACAGATACGCAGTATTTT	CASSERDSTDTQYF
TRBV5-1	-	-	TRBJ1-1	TGCGCCAGCAGCTTGGATGCGGACACTGAAGCTTTCTTT	CASSLDADTEAFF
TRBV25-1	-	-	TRBJ1-2	TGTGCCAGCAGTGAGCCAGGGTCCTATGGCTACACCTTC	CASSEPGSYGYTF
TRBV11-2	-	-	TRBJ2-3	TGTGCCAGCAGCTTAGGGACTTTGGAAAACACAGATACGCAGTATTTT	CASSLGTLENTDTQYF
TRBV25-1	-	-	TRBJ1-2	TGTGCCAGCAGTGAAGTGGGGACACGGGTTGGCTACACCTTC	CASSEVGTRVGYTF
TRBV2	-	-	TRBJ2-1	TGTGCCAGCAGTGAACACCCAGGGCAGTTCTTC	CASSEHPGQFF
TRBV7-2	-	-	TRBJ2-1	TGTGCCAGCAGCTCCAGTACGAGGTCCGGTGAGCAGTTCTTC	CASSSSTRSGEQFF
TRBV4-3	-	-	TRBJ2-1	TGCGCCAGCAGCCAAAACCCCTACAATGAGCAGTTCTTC	CASSQNPYNEQFF
TRBV30	once	-	TRBJ1-3	TGTGCCTGGAGTGTAGTCGGGGGCTCTGGAAACACCATATATTTT	CAWSVVGGSGNTIYF
TRBV9	-	TRBD1	TRBJ2-7	TGTGCCAGCAGCGTATCTACGCGACAGGGCTACGAGCAGTACTTC	CASSVSTRQGYEQYF
TRBV10-2	once	TRBD2	TRBJ2-3	TGCGCCAGCAGCCCGACTAGCGGGAGGGCATTGGGCGGAGATACGCAGTATTTT	CASSPTSGRALGGDTQYF
TRBV19	once	-	TRBJ2-7	TGTGCCAGTAGTATACTTTTAGGTTACGAGCAGTACTTC	CASSILLGYEQYF
TRBV13	once	TRBD1	TRBJ2-7	TGTGCCAGCAGGCCTCGACGGACAGGGGATTCCTACGAGCAGTACTTC	CASRPRRTGDSYEQYF
TRBV4-1	once	-	TRBJ2-3	TGCGCCAGCAGCCAAGACGACACAGATACGCAGTATTTT	CASSQDDTDTQYF
TRBV7-6	-	TRBD1	TRBJ2-1	TGTGCCAGCAGCCGCCGACAGGGATACAATGAGCAGTTCTTC	CASSRRQGYNEQFF
TRBV15	-	-	TRBJ2-7	TGTGCCACCGTAGCTCACGAGCAGTACTTC	CATVAHEQYF
TRBV11-3	-	TRBD2	TRBJ2-3	TGTGCCAGCAGCTTAGGGACTAGCGGAAGCACAGATACGCAGTATTTT	CASSLGTSGSTDTQYF
TRBV15	-	-	TRBJ1-5	TGTGCCACCAGCAGGGGTGATGGCGGCAATCAGCCCCAGCATTTT	CATSRGDGGNQPQHF
TRBV11-2	-	-	TRBJ2-7	TGTGCCAGCAGCTTAGTCAGGAGCTCCTACGAGCAGTACTTC	CASSLVRSSYEQYF
TRBV4-3	once	-	TRBJ1-1	TGCGCCAGCAGCGACAAGGGTACGAACACTGAAGCTTTCTTT	CASSDKGTNTEAFF
TRBV4-1	-	-	TRBJ2-2	TGCGCCAGCAGCCAAGAATCGCCTTATAACACCGGGGAGCTGTTTTTT	CASSQESPYNTGELFF
TRBV25-1	-	TRBD1	TRBJ1-2	TGTGCCAGCAGTGATCCGGGACAGCCCTATGGCTACACCTTC	CASSDPGQPYGYTF
TRBV11-2	-	TRBD1	TRBJ2-3	TGTGCCAGCAGCTCCGGACAGGGGCCCACCACAGATACGCAGTATTTT	CASSSGQGPTTDTQYF
TRBV9	-	TRBD2	TRBJ2-1	TGTGCCAGCAGCGTAGAGGGGGGCACTAGCGGGACGGATGAGCAGTTCTTC	CASSVEGGTSGTDEQFF
TRBV19	-	-	TRBJ1-5	TGTGCCAGTAGTTTGGGGGAGCAGCCCCAGCATTTT	CASSLGEQPQHF
TRBV5-1	-	-	TRBJ1-1	TGCGCCAGCAGAGATCAGGGAAAGGGCACTGAAGCTTTCTTT	CASRDQGKGTEAFF
TRBV5-1	-	-	TRBJ2-5	TGCGCCAGCAGCTTGACTTTGGTGGGCCAGCGATTTCAAGAGACCCAGTACTTC	CASSLTLVGQRFQETQYF
TRBV6-5	-	-	TRBJ2-1	TGTGCCAGCAGTTACTCGCTGCGGGGGCCCTACAATGAGCAGTTCTTC	CASSYSLRGPYNEQFF
TRBV5-6	-	TRBD1	TRBJ2-1	TGTGCCAGCAGCTTGGCCGCTACAGGGGGAAAACACAATGAGCAGTTCTTC	CASSLAATGGKHNEQFF
TRBV4-1	-	-	TRBJ1-4	TGCGCCAGCAGCCAAGGGGAAAAACTGTTTTTT	CASSQGEKLFF
TRBV30	-	-	TRBJ2-1	TGTGCCTTTGGGAGCGGGCCTTTCTCCTACAATGAGCAGTTCTTC	CAFGSGPFSYNEQFF
TRBV6-4	once	TRBD2	TRBJ2-3	TGTGCCAGCAGTTCGACTAGCGGAGACACAGATACGCAGTATTTT	CASSSTSGDTDTQYF
TRBV6-4	-	-	TRBJ2-3	TGTGCCAGCAGTGAAGGGACTAGCACAGATACGCAGTATTTT	CASSEGTSTDTQYF
TRBV6-1	few	-	TRBJ2-5	TGTGCCAGCAGTACGCTGACAGGAGGTAGCCAGTACTTC	CASSTLTGGSQYF
TRBV25-1	-	-	TRBJ1-2	TGTGCCAGCAGTGATTCCGTCTACACCTTC	CASSDSVYTF
TRBV19	few	TRBD1	TRBJ2-7	TGTGCCAGTAGTAAGGCCGCGACAGGGGGCTTCGAGCAGTACTTC	CASSKAATGGFEQYF
TRBV30	-	TRBD2	TRBJ2-3	TGTGCCTGGAGTGGGACCGGGACTAGCGGGTGGGATACGCAGTATTTT	CAWSGTGTSGWDTQYF
TRBV5-4	-	-	TRBJ2-1	TGTGCCAGCAGCTTACTGAACAATGAGCAGTTCTTC	CASSLLNNEQFF
TRBV4-1	-	TRBD1	TRBJ1-2	TGCGCCAGCAGCTTCGGACAGGGGCCAACTAGGTATGGCTACACCTTC	CASSFGQGPTRYGYTF
TRBV2	-	-	TRBJ2-3	TGTGACAGCACTTGGACTTTCACAGATACGCAGTATTTT	CDSTWTFTDTQYF
TRBV27	-	-	TRBJ2-1	TGTGCCAGTCACAACTTACTGGAGCAGTTCTTC	CASHNLLEQFF
TRBV10-3	-	-	TRBJ1-1	TGTGCCATCAGTAACCGGGCCGAAGGTAGTGAAGCTTTCTTT	CAISNRAEGSEAFF